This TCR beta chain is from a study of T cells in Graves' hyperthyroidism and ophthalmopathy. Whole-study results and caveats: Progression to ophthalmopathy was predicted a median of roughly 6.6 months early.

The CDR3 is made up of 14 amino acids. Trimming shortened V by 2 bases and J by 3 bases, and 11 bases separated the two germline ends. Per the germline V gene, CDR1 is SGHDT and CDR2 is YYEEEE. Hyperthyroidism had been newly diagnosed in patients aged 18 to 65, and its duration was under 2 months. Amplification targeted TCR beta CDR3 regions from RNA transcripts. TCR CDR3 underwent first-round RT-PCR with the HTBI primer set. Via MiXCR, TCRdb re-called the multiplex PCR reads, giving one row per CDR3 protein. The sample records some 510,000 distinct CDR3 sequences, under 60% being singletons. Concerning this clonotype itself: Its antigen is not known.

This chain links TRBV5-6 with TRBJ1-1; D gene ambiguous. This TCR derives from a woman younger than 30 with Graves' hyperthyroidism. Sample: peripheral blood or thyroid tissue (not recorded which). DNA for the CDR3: TGTGCCAGCAGCTTAGGAGGCTTTGACACTGAAGCTTTCTTT. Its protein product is CASSLGGFDTEAFF.